This T cell receptor (beta chain) emerged from a study of blood T cell repertoires in COVID-19. Study context: T cells, B-cell-depleted T cells, or PBMCs provided the cDNA or gDNA that served as material.

Using immunoSEQ multiplex PCR, the repertoire was profiled, and TCRdb retains in-frame clones only, with some absent. This table holds about 280,000 clones, approximately 85% found once. The CDR3 sequence is 15 residues long. After removal of 2 bases from V and 4 bases from J, the junction contained 8 bases not matched to a gene. Germline V CDR1 and CDR2: MNHEY, SVGAGI. Sequencing was carried out using peripheral blood. The origin of this receptor is a human donor in a cohort sampled during active COVID-19. The J gene is TRBJ2-7, the V gene TRBV6-5; the match to TRBD2 covers 7 bases. The CDR3 protein is CASSYAPGGGYEQYF. In DNA form, the CDR3 reads TGTGCCAGCAGTTACGCGCCCGGCGGGGGTTACGAGCAGTACTTC.